This T cell receptor (beta chain) was identified in a study of blood T cell repertoires in COVID-19. Libraries were prepared by immunoSEQ multiplex PCR; TCRdb keeps only in-frame clonotypes and omits some of them. The sample carries about 100,000 clones, roughly four fifths recorded once. The germline CDR1 and CDR2 sequences are ENHRY and SYGVKD. The germline V and J ends were trimmed by 2 bases and 1 base, with 8 bases remaining between them. There are 14 residues in the CDR3. Material for sequencing was peripheral blood. The sequence derives from a woman of 80 years or more with active or convalescent COVID-19. The V and J genes are TRBV10-3 and TRBJ1-1; D uncertain. The CDR3 loop is CAISERQKNTEAFF. Here the CDR3 DNA reads TGTGCCATCAGTGAGAGACAAAAGAACACTGAAGCTTTCTTT.